What follows describes a single TCR beta chain. Trimming removed 2 bases at V and 1 base at J, with 12 bases between. Germline CDR1 reads SGHTA; CDR2 reads FQGTGA. This CDR3 has 16 amino acids. The sample originates from a study of multiple sclerosis patients with progressive multifocal leukoencephalopathy. Documented time point: before natalizumab initiation. Assay: immunoSEQ multiplex PCR; the TCRdb copy retains only in-frame clones and omits some. The table lists about 32,000 clones, 80% to 95% of them singletons. This TCR derives from a man aged 25-45 years with multiple sclerosis. J is TRBJ1-5 and V is TRBV7-3, with D uncertain. The sample consisted of PBMCs. The CDR3 DNA reads as TGTGCCAGCAGCTTATTCCTAGCCAGCAGCAATCAGCCCCAGCATTTT. Residues: CASSLFLASSNQPQHF. The variable domain in full, with the rest retrieved from reference TRBV7-3 and TRBJ1-5, is GAGVSQTPSNKVTEKGKYVELRCDPISGHTALYWYRQSLGQGPEFLIYFQGTGAADDSGLPNDRFFAVRPEGSVSTLKIQRTERGDSAVYLCASSLFLASSNQPQHFGDGTRLSIL.